The next 21 T cell receptor beta chains were all read from a single sample in a study of blood T cells in healthy people across ages. A J-beta primer mix and a sample-barcoded 5' primer were used in a second PCR of roughly 7 to 12 cycles. TCRdb fed the 5' RACE reads into MiXCR, producing one record per CDR3 protein. The table lists 650,000 to 1,000,000 distinct CDR3 sequences, around half of them singletons. The sample consisted of blood. The receptors come from a man at least 80 years old in good health.

In DNA, the CDR3 is TGCGCCAGCAGCCCCCAGACGGATTACTATGGCTACACCTTC. It specifies CASSPQTDYYGYTF. V and J are TRBV5-1 and TRBJ1-2; D uncertain. Germline CDR1 is SGHRS and CDR2 is YFSETQ. The V gene lost 4 bases and the J gene lost 3 bases, with 13 bases spanning the gap. The CDR3 contains 14 residues. The variable domain in full, completed from reference TRBV5-1 and TRBJ1-2, reads KAGVTQTPRYLIKTRGQQVTLSCSPISGHRSVSWYQQTPGQGLQFLFEYFSETQRNKGNFPGRFSGRQFSNSRSEMNVSTLELGDSALYLCASSPQTDYYGYTFGSGTRLTVV.

This clonotype was counted ten times or more. V gene TRBV4-1 combines with J gene TRBJ2-7; 9 nucleotides agree with TRBD1. In germline, CDR1 is MGHRA, CDR2 YSYEKL. The CDR3 is 14 residues long. Losses at the gene ends were 4 bases for V and 3 bases for J; bases not matched to a gene: 4. Written as DNA, the CDR3 is TGCGCCAGCAGCCCGGGACAGGGTATCTACGAGCAGTACTTC. It is translated as CASSPGQGIYEQYF.

This clonotype appeared a few times. This chain links TRBV15 with TRBJ2-7; a possible D gene is TRBD2 (5 bases). The germline V gene has CDR1 LNHNV and CDR2 YYDKDF (reference sequence). This CDR3 is built from 14 residues. The V gene lost 5 bases and the J gene lost 2 bases, with 13 bases spanning the gap. CDR3 region: CATSQRAEAYEQYF. The CDR3, as DNA: TGTGCCACCAGCCAGCGAGCGGAGGCCTACGAGCAGTACTTC. The full variable domain, with the rest looked up from reference TRBV15 and TRBJ2-7, is DAMVIQNPRYQVTQFGKPVTLSCSQTLNHNVMYWYQQKSSQAPKLLFHYYDKDFNNEADTPDNFQSRRPNTSFCFLDIRSPGLGDTAMYLCATSQRAEAYEQYFGPGTRLTVT.

This chain uses TRBV15 with TRBJ2-5; unclear D gene. CDR1 is LNHNV, CDR2 YYDKDF, per germline (reference sequence). The CDR3 runs 13 residues. Trimming stripped 1 base from V and 5 bases from J, with 8 bases between. The CDR3: CATSRAPAETQYF. The DNA of the CDR3 is TGTGCCACCAGCAGAGCCCCTGCCGAGACCCAGTACTTC.

The V and J genes are TRBV4-3 and TRBJ2-3; D possibly corresponds to TRBD2 (5 bases). The length of the CDR3 is 14 residues. From germline, CDR1 is LGHNA and CDR2 YSLEER. V lost 0 bases and J lost 3, with 7 bases in between. The CDR3 nucleotides are TGCGCCAGCAGCCAAGAACTAGTAACAGATACGCAGTATTTT. It codes for CASSQELVTDTQYF.

The chain employs TRBV12-3 or TRBV12-4 and TRBJ1-2; D ambiguous. The CDR3 contains 11 residues. Trimming pared 5 bases from V and 6 bases from J, leaving 7 bases between. As DNA, the CDR3 is TGTGCCAGCAGTACGGGGAATGGCTACACCTTC. Amino acid sequence: CASSTGNGYTF.

Regarding this clonotype: It may be a read error: a sequence one base away is much more abundant. The chain employs TRBV4-1 and TRBJ2-1; D call uncertain. Germline CDR1 and CDR2: MGHRA and YSYEKL. V gave up 1 base and J gave up 9 bases, with 19 bases separating them. The CDR3 extends over 16 amino acids. In DNA form, the CDR3 reads TGCGCCAGCAGCCAAGCGGCTGACCCCTATCTCGGTGAGCAGTTCTTC. It yields the protein CASSQAADPYLGEQFF.

The V gene is TRBV4-1, the J gene TRBJ2-3; D is perhaps TRBD2 (6 bases). This CDR3 is built from 16 residues. V lost 4 bases and J 0 bases, leaving 14 bases between the germline ends. Germline V gene sequence: CDR1 MGHRA, CDR2 YSYEKL. The CDR3 sequence: CASSPSRGPSTDTQYF. CDR3 bases: TGCGCCAGCAGCCCCTCGCGGGGCCCTAGCACAGATACGCAGTATTTT.

The chain employs TRBV28 and TRBJ2-7; TRBD1 matches 9 bases. CDR1 and CDR2 from the germline V gene are MDHEN and SYDVKM. V lost 5 bases, J lost 10 bases, and 12 bases stayed unmatched. CDR3 size: 14 residues. The chain's CDR3 is CASSETGGHGAQYF. In DNA, the CDR3 is TGTGCCAGCAGTGAAACAGGGGGCCACGGGGCCCAGTACTTC.

The V and J genes are TRBV28 and TRBJ2-5, with D perhaps matching TRBD1 or TRBD2 (5 bases each). The length of the CDR3 is 15 residues. V lost 5 bases and J lost 11, with 24 bases in between. CDR1 MDHEN and CDR2 SYDVKM come from the germline V gene. The CDR3 sequence: CASSLGRAGINEQYF. DNA of the CDR3: TGTGCCAGCAGTCTGGGGCGGGCCGGTATCAATGAGCAGTACTTC.

V is TRBV27 and J is TRBJ1-5; 8 positions match TRBD1. After removal of 9 bases from V and 4 bases from J, the junction contained 8 bases not matched to a gene. Germline V gene sequence: CDR1 MNHEY, CDR2 SMNVEV (reference sequence). The CDR3 spans 14 residues. Here the CDR3 reads CASPGGIKNQPQHF. The CDR3, as DNA: TGTGCCAGTCCAGGGGGCATAAAGAATCAGCCCCAGCATTTT.

V and J are TRBV6-2 or TRBV6-3 and TRBJ2-5; 8 nucleotides match TRBD2. The CDR3 loop spans 15 amino acids. CDR1 is MNHEY, CDR2 SVGEGT, per germline. V was clipped by 2 bases and J by 2 bases; unmatched bases: 4. The CDR3 DNA sequence: TGTGCCAGCAGTTACGCTAGCGGGCGACAAGAGACCCAGTACTTC. Encoded protein: CASSYASGRQETQYF.

V is TRBV27 and J is TRBJ2-5; possible D gene TRBD2, 6 bases. Trimming left V 7 bases short and J 5 bases short, with 11 bases between. The length of the CDR3 is 12 residues. CDR1 and CDR2 (germline): MNHEY, SMNVEV (reference sequence). The CDR3 region is CASKSGGETQYF. CDR3 sequence (DNA): TGTGCCAGCAAATCCGGGGGTGAGACCCAGTACTTC.

Of note for this clonotype: Germline is not matched at one junction end, which may reflect a read error. This rearrangement joins TRBV5-1 to TRBJ2-3; D uncertain. Germline loops: CDR1 SGHRS, CDR2 YFSETQ. CDR3 length equals 14 residues. As DNA, the CDR3 is TGCGCCAGCTGCTTGTTACAAATCACAGATACGCAGTATTTT. Its protein is CASCLLQITDTQYF.

This chain joins TRBV24-1 and TRBJ1-5, with D unclear. Trimming took 7 bases from V and 10 from J, leaving 13 bases between them. There are 12 residues in the CDR3. In germline, CDR1 is KGHDR, CDR2 SFDVKD. The CDR3 coding sequence is TGTGCCACCAGCCGGGCAGGTGGTCCCCAGCATTTT. Translation gives CATSRAGGPQHF.

The chain recombines TRBV3-1 with TRBJ2-7, with TRBD1 identical over 9 bases. The V gene's germline CDR1 is LGHDT and CDR2 YNNKEL (reference sequence). This CDR3 contains 17 residues. Trimming took 0 bases from V and 1 from J; bases not matched to a gene: 7. Written as DNA, the CDR3 is TGTGCCAGCAGCCAAGATCCGGCCGGACAGGGGTCCTACGAGCAGTACTTC. Protein product: CASSQDPAGQGSYEQYF.

This CDR3 is CASSERGTRRETQYF. The DNA for the CDR3 is TGCGCCAGCAGTGAGAGGGGGACCCGTCGGGAGACCCAGTACTTC. The chain combines TRBV10-1 with TRBJ2-5; a weak D match, TRBD1 (6 bases). CDR1 and CDR2 (germline): WNHNN, SYGVQD (reference sequence). This CDR3 spans 15 amino acids. Trimming left V 2 bases short and J 5 bases short, with 15 bases between.

This clonotype was seen more than once but under ten times. This rearrangement joins TRBV4-2 to TRBJ2-6, with a weak D call TRBD1 (5 bases). V lost 1 base and J 2 bases, leaving 9 bases between the germline ends. The CDR3 consists of 16 residues. The germline gives CDR1 LGHNA, CDR2 YNFKEQ. The CDR3 sequence is CASSQVGAPGANVLTF. The CDR3 region has the DNA TGTGCCAGCAGCCAAGTAGGGGCACCTGGGGCCAACGTCCTGACTTTC.

The sample holds one count of this clonotype. This chain links TRBV7-8 with TRBJ1-6; 9 bases align to TRBD1. V dropped 1 base and J dropped 0; count of bases not matched to a gene: 4. The CDR3 spans 18 residues. Germline CDR1 and CDR2: SGHVS and FQNEAQ. CDR3 residues: CASSLDGTGSSYNSPLHF. Here the CDR3 DNA reads TGTGCCAGCAGCTTAGATGGGACAGGGAGCTCCTATAATTCACCCCTCCACTTT.

This clonotype was seen ten or more times. V gene TRBV14 combines with J gene TRBJ2-7, with D maybe TRBD2 (6 bases). The germline CDR1 and CDR2 sequences are SGHDN and FVKESK. The CDR3 is 14 residues long. V lost 4 bases to trimming and J lost 2 bases, with 12 bases between them. Here the CDR3 reads CASSPQRATYEQYF. CDR3 nucleotides: TGTGCCAGCAGCCCCCAGCGGGCCACCTACGAGCAGTACTTC.

The gene calls are TRBV29-1 and TRBJ2-7; no clear D. Trimming removed 4 bases from V and 0 bases from J, with 7 bases in between. The CDR3 spans 12 residues. Germline V lookup: CDR1 SQVTM, CDR2 ANQGSEA. The CDR3 is CSVGDNSYEQYF. The DNA of the CDR3 is TGCAGCGTTGGAGACAACTCCTACGAGCAGTACTTC.